This T cell receptor beta chain originates from a study of T-cell memory formation after mild COVID-19. Study outcomes and limitations: Pre-infection memory carried some responding clones, suggesting that cross-reactive memory joined. In second-wave clones peaking day 37, SARS-CoV-2 specificity remained unconfirmed. Clones that got smaller from day 15 to 85 had even CD4/CD8, while clones growing later tipped toward CD4+. For contracting clones, CD4+ ones sat mainly in CM and EM, CD8+ in EMRA.

Concerning this clonotype itself: Its cognate antigen is unknown.

A single record per CDR3 protein comes from TCRdb applying MiXCR to the 5' RACE reads. The sample lists under 350,000 distinct CDR3 sequences, 15% to 20% occurring once. The sequence was obtained from a man between 18 and 35 years old who had mild COVID-19 (a few samples of this study predate the infection). Cell type and time point are not known. The sequenced sample consisted of PBMCs or a T cell subset sorted from them (not recorded which).

In DNA form, the CDR3 reads TGTGCCAGCAGTCGACGACTTAGCGGGGGAAGCCAAGATACGCAGTATTTT. It encodes CASSRRLSGGSQDTQYF. The chain combines TRBV3-1 with TRBJ2-3; 9 nucleotides line up with TRBD2. This CDR3 spans 17 amino acids. The trim removed 6 bases at V and 5 bases at J, leaving 15 bases unmatched. Germline V gene data show CDR1 as LGHDT and CDR2 as YNNKEL (reference sequence).